This T cell receptor beta chain was observed in a study of long-term antiretroviral therapy in people with HIV. The overall study: The earliest samples came from an era when ART typically awaited falling CD4 counts. Study conclusions and caveats: On ART adherence, viral resistance or therapy changes, no data were available.

Participants living with HIV all received treatment in the United States. Comments on this clone: The antigen is unknown.

Sequencing used immunoSEQ v3.0 at survey level. It was about 35,000-50,000 T-cell genomes per sample that sequencing targeted. Profiling relied on immunoSEQ multiplex PCR, and the TCRdb table lists in-frame clones only, not all of them. The sample has 20,000 to 30,000 clones; more than 75% are singletons. Germline CDR1 reads LGHNA; CDR2 reads YNFKEQ. The junction had 7 bases not matched to a gene; V was cut back by 5 bases and J by 5 bases. CDR3 size: 14 residues. The chain joins TRBV4-2 to TRBJ2-5, with 8 nucleotides matching TRBD2. The specimen was unsorted PBMCs, collected about 5 years after starting antiretroviral therapy. The TCR sequence derives from a man aged 35 to 55 with HIV. This CDR3 reads CASSSGLVLETQYF. The CDR3, as DNA: TGTGCCAGCAGCTCGGGACTAGTGCTGGAGACCCAGTACTTC.